These 32 T cell receptor beta chains were sequenced from one sample in a study of fetal regulatory T cell absence and autoimmunity. Using immunoSEQ multiplex PCR, the repertoire was profiled, and TCRdb retains in-frame clones only, with some absent. The table has some 46,000 clones, roughly 80% seen once. Sequenced sample: cord blood. These receptors came from a newborn boy with IPEX syndrome.

This clone was found a few times. The chain has TRBV12-5 and TRBJ1-5; TRBD1 is a possible D gene (5 bases). The V gene lost 1 base and the J gene lost 10 bases, with 11 bases spanning the gap. The germline CDR1 and CDR2 sequences are LGHNT and FRNRAP. This CDR3 is built from 13 residues. Written as DNA, the CDR3 is TGTGCTAGTGGTTTGGGATCTACAGGACCCCAGCATTTT. This translates into CASGLGSTGPQHF.

The rearrangement links TRBV20-1 to TRBJ2-3, with D tentatively TRBD2 (6 bases). CDR1 and CDR2 (germline): DFQATT, SNEGSKA (reference sequence). CDR3 length equals 11 residues. The CDR3 DNA reads as TGCTCGGGGGTTCTCACAGATACGCAGTATTTT. This translates into CSGVLTDTQYF.

The rearrangement links TRBV11-2 to TRBJ1-6; D not resolved. CDR1 is SGHAT and CDR2 is FQNNGV in the germline V gene. The CDR3 has 13 amino acids. Trimming removed 0 bases at V and 9 bases at J, with 6 bases between. This CDR3 reads CASSLDYSSPLHF. The CDR3, as DNA: TGTGCCAGCAGCTTAGATTACAGTTCACCCCTCCACTTT.

V gene TRBV5-4 combines with J gene TRBJ1-1; a weak D match, TRBD1 (5 bases). This CDR3 region has 14 residues. V lost 7 bases and J lost 2, with 15 bases in between. Looked up from germline, CDR1 is SGHNT and CDR2 is YYREEE (reference sequence). The CDR3 DNA is TGTGCCAGCGGCACGGGGGGGATCAACACTGAAGCTTTCTTT. Its protein product is CASGTGGINTEAFF.

This chain joins TRBV5-4 and TRBJ1-2; TRBD1 matches 9 bases. Germline CDR1 reads SGHNT; CDR2 reads YYREEE (reference sequence). CDR3 length equals 14 residues. The ends lost 5 bases at V and 8 bases at J; junction bases unmatched: 10. The CDR3 protein is CASRIPGTGRGYTF. Written as DNA, the CDR3 is TGTGCCAGCAGGATCCCCGGGACAGGGAGAGGCTACACCTTC.

V gene TRBV11-2 combines with J gene TRBJ2-3, with 7 bases aligning to TRBD1. The CDR3 consists of 16 residues. With 1 base clipped from V and 2 bases from J, the junction kept 6 bases outside the gene matches. The germline V gene encodes CDR1 SGHAT and CDR2 FQNNGV. CDR3 nucleotides: TGTGCCAGCAGCTTAGGGGGACAGACTTTCACAGATACGCAGTATTTT. Its protein product is CASSLGGQTFTDTQYF.

The chain joins TRBV7-9 to TRBJ2-3, with 11 bases identical to TRBD2. Germline V lookup: CDR1 SEHNR, CDR2 FQNEAQ (reference sequence). CDR3 size: 16 residues. V trimming: 5 bases; J trimming: 3 bases; junction bases outside the gene matches: 7. CDR3 in DNA: TGTGCCAGCAGCCCGTTGCTAGCGGGGGGAACAGATACGCAGTATTTT. It encodes CASSPLLAGGTDTQYF.

This chain connects TRBV6-5 to TRBJ2-5; 12 bases are a match to TRBD2. The ends lost 6 bases at V and 1 base at J; junction bases unmatched: 3. Germline assignment: CDR1 MNHEY and CDR2 SVGAGI. The CDR3 sequence is 15 residues long. The DNA for the CDR3 is TGTGCCAGCAGGACTAGCGGGGGCCTCCAAGAGACCCAGTACTTC. Protein sequence: CASRTSGGLQETQYF.

The chain carries TRBV9 and TRBJ2-2, with a weak D call TRBD1 (6 bases). The CDR3 consists of 17 residues. The V gene lost 2 bases and the J gene lost 0 bases, with 14 bases spanning the gap. Germline V gene sequence: CDR1 SGDLS, CDR2 YYNGEE. CDR3 sequence (DNA): TGTGCCAGCAGCGTCCAGGGGATTGTTTCGAACACCGGGGAGCTGTTTTTT. This encodes CASSVQGIVSNTGELFF.

This rearrangement joins TRBV20-1 to TRBJ2-7; TRBD2 is a possible D gene (6 bases). The CDR3 is made up of 11 amino acids. Germline assignment: CDR1 DFQATT and CDR2 SNEGSKA (reference sequence). V was trimmed by 3 bases and J by 3 bases, leaving 6 bases between them. The CDR3 nucleotides read TGCAGTGCTAGTAGCGGCTACGAGCAGTACTTC. It codes for CSASSGYEQYF.

V and J are TRBV5-4 and TRBJ1-1; tentative D call: TRBD1 (5 bases). The CDR3 has 14 residues. Germline V gene sequence: CDR1 SGHNT, CDR2 YYREEE (reference sequence). With 4 bases removed from V and 0 bases from J, the gap between germline ends came to 10 bases. The CDR3 loop reads CASSPRQMNTEAFF. The CDR3 nucleotides read TGTGCCAGCAGCCCCAGACAGATGAACACTGAAGCTTTCTTT.

The chain has TRBV30 and TRBJ2-1; TRBD2 matches at 10 bases. The CDR3 contains 14 residues. In germline, CDR1 is GTSNPN, CDR2 SVGIG (reference sequence). The V segment lost 5 bases and the J segment 2 bases; nucleotides outside the gene matches: 3. The CDR3 nucleotides are TGTGCCTGGCAGCGGGGGGGCGCCTACAATGAGCAGTTCTTC. This sequence encodes CAWQRGGAYNEQFF.

The J gene is TRBJ2-7, the V gene TRBV30; D not resolved. There are 13 residues in the CDR3. Between the trimmed V and J ends, which lost 4 bases and 3 bases, there was a span of 13 bases. Germline-derived CDR1 and CDR2 are GTSNPN and SVGIG (reference sequence). CDR3 sequence reads: CAWKSDGHYEQYF. The DNA of the CDR3 is TGTGCCTGGAAATCGGACGGCCACTACGAGCAGTACTTC.

The V gene is TRBV27, the J gene TRBJ2-3; 8 bases agree with TRBD2. Trimming cost V 0 bases and J 1 base; bases outside gene matches: 0. The CDR3 totals 15 residues. Germline loops: CDR1 MNHEY, CDR2 SMNVEV (reference sequence). The CDR3 loop reads CASSLSRGGTDTQYF. For the CDR3, the DNA is TGTGCCAGCAGTTTATCGCGGGGGGGCACAGATACGCAGTATTTT.

The chain couples TRBV10-3 to TRBJ2-7; TRBD1 matches 10 bases. The CDR3 has 14 residues. The trim removed 4 bases at V and 3 bases at J, leaving 3 bases unmatched. CDR1 is ENHRY and CDR2 is SYGVKD in the germline V gene. This chain's CDR3 is CAISVGQGGYEQYF. Here the CDR3 DNA reads TGTGCCATCAGTGTTGGACAGGGGGGCTACGAGCAGTACTTC.

The J gene is TRBJ1-1, the V gene TRBV7-6; no clear D gene. Per germline, CDR1 SGHVS and CDR2 FNYEAQ. CDR3 length: 11 amino acids. The ends were cut back, 6 bases at V and 1 base at J, with 3 bases in the middle. CDR3 in amino acids: CASSANTEAFF. Written as DNA, the CDR3 is TGTGCCAGCAGTGCGAACACTGAAGCTTTCTTT.

This clone came up once. The CDR3 nucleotides read TGTGCCAGCACCGTAGGACCAGGGTCAGATACGCAGTATTTT. This sequence encodes CASTVGPGSDTQYF. The V gene is TRBV6-5, the J gene TRBJ2-3, with D tentatively TRBD1 (5 bases). Between the trimmed V and J ends, which lost 7 bases and 4 bases, there was a span of 15 bases. The CDR3 extends over 14 amino acids. CDR1 and CDR2 from the germline V gene are MNHEY and SVGAGI.

This chain links TRBV5-1 with TRBJ2-3, with D possibly matching TRBD2 (6 bases). Germline values: CDR1 SGHRS, CDR2 YFSETQ. CDR3 size: 15 residues. Deletions cut 4 bases from V and 2 bases from J, with 14 bases between. CDR3 coding DNA: TGCGCCAGCAGCGGCCGGGACTGGCCCACAGATACGCAGTATTTT. It translates to CASSGRDWPTDTQYF.

The V and J genes are TRBV30 and TRBJ1-1; D is perhaps TRBD1 (6 bases). The V and J ends lost 3 bases and 1 base respectively, with 15 bases between them. Looked up from germline, CDR1 is GTSNPN and CDR2 is SVGIG (reference sequence). The CDR3 is made up of 15 amino acids. The CDR3 protein is CAWSVLPGQNTEAFF. Written as DNA, the CDR3 is TGTGCCTGGAGCGTGCTTCCGGGACAGAACACTGAAGCTTTCTTT.

The rearrangement links TRBV29-1 to TRBJ2-7; a weak D match, TRBD1 (8 bases). Trimming shortened V by 4 bases and J by 0 bases, and 25 bases separated the two germline ends. CDR1 SQVTM and CDR2 ANQGSEA come from the germline V gene. The CDR3 is 18 amino acids. DNA for the CDR3: TGCAGCGTTGTGGGGCGAGGGCGAACAGGGGGGGGCTCCTACGAGCAGTACTTC. Its protein product is CSVVGRGRTGGGSYEQYF.

The chain combines TRBV6-1 with TRBJ2-1; D might be TRBD2 (5 bases). Germline CDR1 MNHNS, CDR2 SASEGT. This CDR3 has 14 residues. V dropped 7 bases and J dropped 0 bases, with 10 bases sitting between them. The CDR3 region is CASTDLSSYNEQFF. CDR3 nucleotides: TGTGCCAGCACGGACTTGTCCTCCTACAATGAGCAGTTCTTC.

The rearrangement uses TRBV11-3 and TRBJ2-3, with D perhaps TRBD1 or TRBD2 (5 bases each). V was pared by 6 bases and J by 2 bases, with 18 bases between. The CDR3 extends over 16 amino acids. Looked up from germline, CDR1 is SGHNT and CDR2 is YENEEA. The CDR3 region is CASRKGTPRVTDTQYF. The CDR3 DNA reads as TGTGCCAGCAGGAAAGGGACGCCTCGGGTCACAGATACGCAGTATTTT.

The gene calls are TRBV4-1 and TRBJ2-7, with TRBD1 as a possible D gene (6 bases). Germline V gene sequence: CDR1 MGHRA, CDR2 YSYEKL. The CDR3 has 15 residues. With 0 bases removed from V and 2 bases from J, the gap between germline ends came to 11 bases. CDR3: CASSQDWNRAYEQYF. CDR3 coding DNA: TGCGCCAGCAGCCAAGATTGGAACAGGGCCTACGAGCAGTACTTC.

This chain joins TRBV7-8 and TRBJ2-3, with a tentative D call TRBD2 (6 bases). The V end was cut by 8 bases, the J end by 0 bases, with 12 bases between. Germline V lookup: CDR1 SGHVS, CDR2 FQNEAQ. CDR3 length: 14 amino acids. The CDR3 nucleotides are TGTGCCAGCGGGCGGGACCCTAGCACAGATACGCAGTATTTT. Amino acid sequence: CASGRDPSTDTQYF.

The chain links TRBV10-3 to TRBJ1-1, with TRBD1 as a possible D gene (5 bases). V was trimmed by 6 bases and J by 8 bases, leaving 16 bases between them. Germline values: CDR1 ENHRY, CDR2 SYGVKD. This CDR3 region has 13 residues. The CDR3 is CAIRDSFGSEAFF. CDR3 coding DNA: TGTGCCATCAGAGACAGTTTTGGGTCAGAAGCTTTCTTT.

This chain joins TRBV19 and TRBJ1-2; D is uncertain. V lost 3 bases and J lost 4, with 12 bases in between. Germline V gene data show CDR1 as LNHDA and CDR2 as SQIVND (reference sequence). The CDR3 covers 14 residues. In DNA form, the CDR3 reads TGTGCCAGTAGTATGTCAGTGGATAGCTATGGCTACACCTTC. Translated, it gives CASSMSVDSYGYTF.

This chain joins TRBV7-9 and TRBJ1-1, with D maybe TRBD1 (5 bases). Germline V lookup: CDR1 SEHNR, CDR2 FQNEAQ (reference sequence). The V gene lost 1 base and the J gene lost 5 bases, with 11 bases spanning the gap. This CDR3 is 14 amino acids long. The CDR3 nucleotides are TGTGCCAGCAGCTTAGGTGGCGGGGCGACTGAAGCTTTCTTT. Translating gives CASSLGGGATEAFF.

The chain combines TRBV9 with TRBJ2-1, with 7 positions matching TRBD2. The V and J ends lost 4 bases and 10 bases, in that order; junction bases with no gene match: 5. The CDR3 has 12 residues. Per the germline V gene, CDR1 is SGDLS and CDR2 is YYNGEE. CDR3: CASSSSGKEQFF. The CDR3 DNA reads as TGTGCCAGCAGCTCGAGCGGGAAGGAGCAGTTCTTC.

The chain carries TRBV27 and TRBJ1-5; tentatively, D is TRBD1 (5 bases). The V end lost 7 bases, the J end lost 4 bases, and 11 bases lay between the germline ends. The CDR3 spans 13 residues. Germline-derived CDR1 and CDR2 are MNHEY and SMNVEV (reference sequence). DNA of the CDR3: TGTGCCAGCAATGGGGGATGGAATCAGCCCCAGCATTTT. This sequence encodes CASNGGWNQPQHF.

J is TRBJ1-1 and V is TRBV6-1; 9 bases are shared with TRBD1. V dropped 4 bases and J dropped 6; count of bases not matched to a gene: 12. From germline, CDR1 is MNHNS and CDR2 SASEGT. There are 16 residues in the CDR3. The CDR3 DNA is TGTGCCAGCAGTGTCTCCCTAGGGGACAGGGCCCCTGAAGCTTTCTTT. The encoded protein is CASSVSLGDRAPEAFF.

The table lists this clone with a few counts. The rearrangement joins TRBV2 to TRBJ2-7, with D unclear. The CDR3 is made up of 14 amino acids. Germline CDR1 reads SNHLY; CDR2 reads FYNNEI. The germline V and J ends were trimmed by 3 bases and 0 bases, with 9 bases remaining between them. CDR3 sequence (DNA): TGTGCCAGCAGTGATCCGGCGAGCTCCTACGAGCAGTACTTC. It specifies CASSDPASSYEQYF.

The CDR3 sequence is CASSPREAYQETQYF. The CDR3 bases are TGTGCCAGTAGCCCGAGGGAGGCGTACCAAGAGACCCAGTACTTC. The chain has TRBV19 and TRBJ2-5; TRBD2 might be the D (6 bases). The CDR3 is made up of 15 amino acids. The germline V and J ends were trimmed by 6 bases and 0 bases, with 14 bases remaining between them. From germline, CDR1 is LNHDA and CDR2 SQIVND (reference sequence).